The subject of this entry is one T cell receptor beta chain. This entry belongs to a study of beta chain features in type 1 diabetes. Expressed TCRB transcripts were sequenced, since all the RNA that had been isolated was reverse transcribed. Profiling relied on immunoSEQ multiplex PCR, and the TCRdb table lists in-frame clones only, not all of them. The table records under 300,000 clones, 8% of them present only once. The CDR3 extends over 16 amino acids. The trim removed 2 bases at V and 1 base at J, leaving 5 bases unmatched. Per the germline V gene, CDR1 is SGHRS and CDR2 is YFSETQ. The sample comprised central memory CD4+ T cells from blood. This rearrangement joins TRBV5-1 to TRBJ1-1, with 10 positions matching TRBD1. The clonotype originates from a woman between 18 and 29 years old in good health. This CDR3 reads CASSFAGQGWNTEAFF. Written as DNA, the CDR3 is TGCGCCAGCAGCTTTGCGGGACAGGGGTGGAACACTGAAGCTTTCTTT.